Following are 27 T cell receptor beta chains from one sample sequenced in a study of blood T cells in healthy people across ages. The use of a sample-barcoded 5' primer and a J-beta primer mix characterized a second PCR of about 6 to 12 cycles. A single record per CDR3 protein comes from TCRdb applying MiXCR to the 5' RACE reads. The profile shows approximately 850,000 distinct CDR3 sequences, roughly 44% of them singletons. Material for sequencing was blood. These receptors were taken from a man between 60 and 70 years old in good health.

A few counts support this clonotype. The J gene is TRBJ2-3, the V gene TRBV20-1; 9 bases map to TRBD1. J lost 4 bases, V lost 6 bases, and 11 bases had no gene match. From germline, CDR1 is DFQATT and CDR2 SNEGSKA (reference sequence). The CDR3 length is 15 residues. This CDR3 reads CSARDRDVVSDTQYF. As DNA, the CDR3 is TGCAGTGCACGGGACAGGGATGTCGTATCAGATACGCAGTATTTT.

This sequence joins TRBV29-1 and TRBJ2-3; 7 bases map to TRBD1. CDR1 and CDR2 from the germline V gene are SQVTM and ANQGSEA. This CDR3 region has 13 residues. V lost 8 bases and J lost 2; bases outside the gene matches: 7. CDR3 nucleotide sequence: TGCAGCTCCCTGACAGGGTCCACAGATACGCAGTATTTT. This sequence encodes CSSLTGSTDTQYF.

There are a few counts of this clonotype. The chain links TRBV7-9 to TRBJ2-5; 10 nucleotides align to TRBD2. Trimming removed 5 bases from V and 2 bases from J; junction bases left unmatched: 5. The CDR3 extends over 15 amino acids. Per germline, CDR1 SEHNR and CDR2 FQNEAQ (reference sequence). The CDR3 sequence is CASSISGGHQETQYF. The CDR3 DNA reads as TGTGCCAGCAGCATTAGCGGGGGGCATCAAGAGACCCAGTACTTC.

The CDR3 loop is CSAPNPGEGREAFF. DNA of the CDR3: TGCAGTGCCCCAAACCCGGGGGAGGGCCGTGAAGCTTTCTTT. This chain joins TRBV20-1 and TRBJ1-1; tentative D call: TRBD1 (5 bases). V was cut by 6 bases and J by 7 bases, with 21 bases left in between. The CDR3 has 14 amino acids. The V gene's germline CDR1 is DFQATT and CDR2 SNEGSKA (reference sequence).

This clonotype was found a few times. V is TRBV27 and J is TRBJ2-1; D perhaps matches TRBD1 (6 bases). This CDR3 contains 18 residues. CDR1 is MNHEY and CDR2 is SMNVEV in the germline V gene (reference sequence). Deletions cut 5 bases from V and 4 bases from J, with 24 bases between. The chain's CDR3 is CASSNPASGTRVYNEQFF. In DNA form, the CDR3 reads TGTGCCAGCAGTAATCCCGCCTCCGGGACACGGGTTTACAATGAGCAGTTCTTC.

This chain's CDR3 is CSARVWTSAEETQYF. The CDR3 DNA reads as TGCAGTGCTAGAGTTTGGACTAGCGCCGAAGAGACCCAGTACTTC. The chain has TRBV20-1 and TRBJ2-5; 9 bases fit TRBD2. Germline V gene lookup returns CDR1 DFQATT and CDR2 SNEGSKA (reference sequence). The V gene end was trimmed by 1 base and the J gene end by 3 bases; junction bases not matched to a gene: 6. The CDR3 loop spans 15 amino acids.

The rearrangement joins TRBV12-3 or TRBV12-4 to TRBJ2-5, with D uncertain. V was clipped by 5 bases and J by 3 bases, with 10 bases between them. The CDR3 extends over 13 amino acids. The DNA for the CDR3 is TGTGCCAGCAGTCCTTCGACAAAAGAGACCCAGTACTTC. This translates into CASSPSTKETQYF.

This clonotype has more than one count but fewer than ten. The rearrangement joins TRBV28 to TRBJ2-1; D is possibly TRBD1 or TRBD2 (7 bases each). The CDR3 extends over 15 amino acids. V was trimmed by 3 bases and J by 3 bases, leaving 12 bases between them. Looked up from germline, CDR1 is MDHEN and CDR2 is SYDVKM. The CDR3 protein is CASSFGGTDYNEQFF. CDR3 nucleotides: TGTGCCAGCAGTTTCGGGGGGACAGACTACAATGAGCAGTTCTTC.

The J gene is TRBJ1-1, the V gene TRBV4-3; D is unresolved. The CDR3 sequence is 16 residues long. The germline V and J ends were trimmed by 0 bases and 0 bases, with 11 bases remaining between them. Germline assignment: CDR1 LGHNA and CDR2 YSLEER. CDR3 protein: CASSQDSKIMNTEAFF. For the CDR3, the DNA is TGCGCCAGCAGCCAAGATTCGAAAATCATGAACACTGAAGCTTTCTTT.

J is TRBJ2-5 and V is TRBV3-1, with TRBD2 identical over 9 bases. The germline V gene encodes CDR1 LGHDT and CDR2 YNNKEL (reference sequence). Trimming took 4 bases from V and 5 from J; bases not matched to a gene: 5. The CDR3 length is 14 residues. The CDR3 DNA reads as TGTGCCAGCAGCCGCGGGACTAGCAAGGAGACCCAGTACTTC. Amino acids: CASSRGTSKETQYF.

The chain recombines TRBV4-2 with TRBJ2-1, with D possibly matching TRBD2 (6 bases). Germline CDR1 and CDR2: LGHNA and YNFKEQ. V lost 4 bases and J 5 bases, leaving 21 bases between the germline ends. This CDR3 has 17 residues. The CDR3 bases are TGTGCCAGCAGCCCTCGAGGCGGGGTCGGGTTGGACAATGAGCAGTTCTTC. Protein product: CASSPRGGVGLDNEQFF.

This chain links TRBV4-3 with TRBJ2-1; the match to TRBD1 covers 9 bases. Germline CDR1 LGHNA, CDR2 YSLEER. CDR3 size: 13 residues. The trim removed 4 bases at V and 15 bases at J, leaving 10 bases unmatched. The CDR3 protein is CASSRAGQGVRFF. The CDR3 bases are TGCGCCAGCAGCCGAGCGGGACAGGGAGTACGGTTCTTC.

The chain uses TRBV11-2 and TRBJ2-3; weak D call: TRBD2 (6 bases). Germline values: CDR1 SGHAT, CDR2 FQNNGV. With 1 base removed from V and 0 bases from J, the gap between germline ends came to 11 bases. The CDR3 length is 16 residues. The CDR3 coding sequence is TGTGCCAGCAGCTTAGCTATGGCGGGGAGCACAGATACGCAGTATTTT. Translated: CASSLAMAGSTDTQYF.

This clonotype was counted a few times. The rearrangement joins TRBV20-1 to TRBJ2-5; D is ambiguous. Trimming shortened V by 0 bases and J by 1 base, and 6 bases separated the two germline ends. CDR3 size: 13 residues. Germline CDR1 is DFQATT and CDR2 is SNEGSKA (reference sequence). The CDR3 reads CSAREPIQETQYF. In DNA, the CDR3 is TGCAGTGCTAGAGAACCCATCCAAGAGACCCAGTACTTC.

CDR3 nucleotide sequence: TGTGCCACCAGGCGCTATAATGGGTACCAAGAGACCCAGTACTTC. Its translation is CATRRYNGYQETQYF. The chain is built from TRBV24-1 and TRBJ2-5; the D is unclear. In germline, CDR1 is KGHDR, CDR2 SFDVKD. There are 15 residues in the CDR3. Trimming took off 7 bases at V and 0 bases at J, with 14 bases between the two ends.

The chain links TRBV9 to TRBJ2-3, with TRBD1 as a possible D gene (6 bases). Between the trimmed V and J ends, which lost 0 bases and 2 bases, there was a span of 13 bases. The CDR3 covers 16 residues. Germline V gene sequence: CDR1 SGDLS, CDR2 YYNGEE. CDR3 nucleotides: TGTGCCAGCAGCGTAGCTGGGGGACATCTCACAGATACGCAGTATTTT. The encoded protein is CASSVAGGHLTDTQYF.

This clonotype was observed a few times. The chain uses TRBV20-1 and TRBJ2-3; TRBD1 agrees at 7 bases. The trim removed 3 bases at V and 0 bases at J, leaving 6 bases unmatched. This CDR3 is 15 amino acids long. CDR1 is DFQATT and CDR2 is SNEGSKA in the germline V gene (reference sequence). For the CDR3, the DNA is TGCAGTGCTAGGAGGACAGGTTCTAGCACAGATACGCAGTATTTT. Translating it yields CSARRTGSSTDTQYF.

The V gene is TRBV7-9, the J gene TRBJ2-1, with D perhaps matching TRBD1 or TRBD2 (5 bases each). The germline gives CDR1 SEHNR, CDR2 FQNEAQ (reference sequence). The CDR3 sequence is 15 residues long. Trimming took 1 base from V and 12 from J, leaving 19 bases between them. CDR3 residues: CASSLGGDRAVRQFF. The CDR3 region has the DNA TGTGCCAGCAGCTTAGGAGGGGACCGGGCGGTAAGGCAGTTCTTC.

The chain employs TRBV4-1 and TRBJ2-1; TRBD1 matches at 8 bases. The V gene end was trimmed by 1 base and the J gene end by 14 bases; junction bases not matched to a gene: 4. CDR1 and CDR2 from the germline V gene are MGHRA and YSYEKL. The CDR3 loop spans 12 amino acids. The CDR3 is CASSQVDRAKFF. The DNA of the CDR3 is TGCGCCAGCAGCCAAGTGGACAGGGCGAAGTTCTTC.

This clonotype was detected a few times. This chain uses TRBV6-2 or TRBV6-3 with TRBJ2-7; 7 nucleotides match TRBD1. Unmatched junction bases numbered 10, after V lost 4 bases and J lost 7 bases. The CDR3 covers 14 residues. Germline V gene sequence: CDR1 MNHEY, CDR2 SVGEGT. CDR3 region: CASSSNRGVKEQYF. The CDR3 region has the DNA TGTGCCAGCAGTTCAAACAGGGGAGTAAAGGAGCAGTACTTC.

This clonotype was seen a handful of times. This chain connects TRBV4-3 to TRBJ2-7; 8 nucleotides align to TRBD1. The germline CDR1 and CDR2 sequences are LGHNA and YSLEER. The CDR3 sequence is 18 residues long. The V and J ends lost 0 bases and 2 bases, in that order; junction bases with no gene match: 12. The CDR3, as DNA: TGCGCCAGCAGCCAAGAAGTGACAGGGGTGGGTTTTCCCTACGAGCAGTACTTC. Protein: CASSQEVTGVGFPYEQYF.

This clonotype has just a few counts. The V and J genes are TRBV20-1 and TRBJ1-2; perhaps TRBD1 as D (5 bases). This CDR3 contains 13 residues. Germline V lookup: CDR1 DFQATT, CDR2 SNEGSKA (reference sequence). Trimming stripped 3 bases from V and 3 bases from J, with 11 bases between. The CDR3 is CSARVVGDYGYTF. The DNA of the CDR3 is TGCAGTGCTAGGGTCGTGGGGGACTATGGCTACACCTTC.

CDR3 sequence: CASSQAGTSGAPGETQYF. CDR3 DNA sequence: TGCGCCAGCAGCCAAGCAGGGACTAGCGGGGCCCCCGGAGAGACCCAGTACTTC. The chain recombines TRBV4-3 with TRBJ2-5; 13 bases map to TRBD2. V was clipped by 1 base and J by 4 bases; unmatched bases: 9. Germline lookup yields CDR1 LGHNA and CDR2 YSLEER. This CDR3 has 18 amino acids.

The chain carries TRBV7-2 and TRBJ2-5; D remains ambiguous. The germline V gene has CDR1 SGHTA and CDR2 FQGNSA. CDR3 length: 14 amino acids. V dropped 3 bases and J dropped 1 base, with 9 bases sitting between them. For the CDR3, the DNA is TGTGCCAGCAGCTTGACATTCAGCCAAGAGACCCAGTACTTC. Amino acid sequence: CASSLTFSQETQYF.

The chain links TRBV5-1 to TRBJ2-1, with D possibly TRBD1 on 5 matching bases. This CDR3 is built from 14 residues. Looked up from germline, CDR1 is SGHRS and CDR2 is YFSETQ. V was clipped by 0 bases and J by 6 bases, with 10 bases between them. CDR3 amino acids: CASSLGRAPNEQFF. In DNA, the CDR3 is TGCGCCAGCAGCTTGGGCAGGGCACCCAATGAGCAGTTCTTC.

This clonotype showed up just a few times. This chain links TRBV5-1 with TRBJ2-6; a possible D gene is TRBD2 (5 bases). Germline-derived CDR1 and CDR2 are SGHRS and YFSETQ. This CDR3 spans 17 amino acids. V was pared by 2 bases and J by 4 bases, with 16 bases between. The CDR3 nucleotides are TGCGCCAGCAGCTTACGAGGGCCACGGGTCGGGGCCAACGTCCTGACTTTC. Amino acid sequence: CASSLRGPRVGANVLTF.

The chain is built from TRBV7-2 and TRBJ2-1; 11 nucleotides line up with TRBD2. The CDR3 has 15 residues. Trimming took 4 bases from V and 9 from J; bases not matched to a gene: 8. CDR1 SGHTA and CDR2 FQGNSA come from the germline V gene. CDR3 DNA sequence: TGTGCCAGCAGCTACCTAGCGGGGGGTCTATTTGAGCAGTTCTTC. Its protein product is CASSYLAGGLFEQFF. Together with reference TRBV7-2 and TRBJ2-1, the CDR3 gives the full variable domain: GAGVSQSPSNKVTEKGKDVELRCDPISGHTALYWYRQSLGQGLEFLIYFQGNSAPDKSGLPSDRFSAERTGGSVSTLTIQRTQQEDSAVYLCASSYLAGGLFEQFFGPGTRLTVL.